This passage covers 25 T cell receptor beta chains from one sample sequenced in a study of blood T cell repertoires in COVID-19. Assay: immunoSEQ multiplex PCR; the TCRdb copy retains only in-frame clones and omits some. This table has 200,000 to 250,000 clones, approximately 81% appearing once. The sequenced sample was peripheral blood. The origin of the receptors is an elderly woman with acute or convalescent COVID-19.

This clone has more than one count but fewer than ten. J is TRBJ1-1 and V is TRBV7-2; D possibly corresponds to TRBD1 (6 bases). Germline CDR1 is SGHTA and CDR2 is FQGNSA. The V gene lost 4 bases and the J gene lost 4 bases, with 13 bases spanning the gap. The CDR3 is 14 amino acids. CDR3 region: CASSSYRGATEAFF. The CDR3, as DNA: TGTGCCAGCAGCTCCTATCGGGGGGCCACTGAAGCTTTCTTT.

The CDR3 DNA is TGTGCCAGCAGTTCTCCCCCCCAGGCTTTCTTT. Protein sequence: CASSSPPQAFF. The J gene is TRBJ1-1, the V gene TRBV28; D is uncertain. Germline V gives CDR1 MDHEN, CDR2 SYDVKM. Trimming took off 4 bases at V and 11 bases at J, with 11 bases between the two ends. The CDR3 runs 11 residues.

This clone has only a few counts. The genes are TRBV3-1 (or the pseudogene TRBV3-2) and TRBJ2-7; 7 positions agree with TRBD1. The V segment lost 0 bases and the J segment 0 bases; nucleotides outside the gene matches: 11. The CDR3 is made up of 18 amino acids. Germline V gives CDR1 LGHDT, CDR2 YNNKEL (reference sequence). This CDR3 reads CASSQDRETGLPSYEQYF. DNA of the CDR3: TGTGCCAGCAGCCAAGATAGGGAGACAGGGCTTCCCTCCTACGAGCAGTACTTC.

The V and J genes are TRBV6-5 and TRBJ2-3, with 8 bases matching TRBD2. This CDR3 comprises 14 residues. The germline gives CDR1 MNHEY, CDR2 SVGAGI. J was trimmed by 6 bases and V by 6 bases; bases with no gene match: 8. The CDR3 DNA follows: TGTGCCAGCAGGGACGGGGGGGGTCTCGATACGCAGTATTTT. Translation gives CASRDGGGLDTQYF.

The chain links TRBV20-1 to TRBJ2-2, with 9 bases matching TRBD1. The CDR3 covers 15 residues. CDR1 and CDR2 from the germline V gene are DFQATT and SNEGSKA (reference sequence). Trimming took 3 bases from V and 6 from J; bases not matched to a gene: 8. CDR3 residues: CSASNTGGVAGELFF. CDR3 coding DNA: TGCAGTGCTAGTAACACAGGGGGCGTCGCCGGGGAGCTGTTTTTT.

The rearrangement uses TRBV6-5 and TRBJ1-3, with D unresolved. This CDR3 has 14 residues. Trimming stripped 4 bases from V and 2 bases from J, with 9 bases between. Per the germline V gene, CDR1 is MNHEY and CDR2 is SVGAGI. The CDR3 reads CASSSGLAGNTIYF. The CDR3 region has the DNA TGTGCCAGCAGTTCCGGACTCGCTGGAAACACCATATATTTT.

This clone was found a few times. V gene TRBV11-1 combines with J gene TRBJ2-7; D possibly corresponds to TRBD2 (7 bases). Germline-derived CDR1 and CDR2 are SGHAT and FQDESV (reference sequence). The V end was cut by 4 bases, the J end by 5 bases, with 15 bases between. The CDR3 extends over 14 amino acids. CDR3: CASSSTRGAHEQYF. The CDR3 bases are TGTGCCAGCAGCTCAACTCGGGGGGCCCACGAGCAGTACTTC.

The chain carries TRBV27 and TRBJ2-4, with TRBD1 matching over 8 bases. CDR1 is MNHEY and CDR2 is SMNVEV in the germline V gene (reference sequence). The CDR3 is 14 amino acids. With 4 bases clipped from V and 6 bases from J, the junction kept 5 bases outside the gene matches. The CDR3 DNA reads TGTGCCAGCAGTTCGGACAGGGTGGCAAACATTCAGTACTTC. It encodes CASSSDRVANIQYF.

The genes are TRBV6-2 or TRBV6-3 and TRBJ1-1; 7 bases line up with TRBD1. Germline V lookup: CDR1 MNHEY, CDR2 SVGEGT. The V and J ends lost 6 bases and 1 base, in that order; junction bases with no gene match: 5. CDR3 size: 14 residues. Here the CDR3 reads CASSSDRRNTEAFF. DNA of the CDR3: TGTGCCAGCAGCTCGGACAGGCGGAACACTGAAGCTTTCTTT.

This clone has a handful of counts. The chain is built from TRBV4-3 and TRBJ2-2; 7 bases are a match to TRBD2. V lost 0 bases to trimming and J lost 6 bases; unmatched junction nucleotides: 1. The CDR3 contains 14 residues. CDR1 and CDR2 from the germline V gene are LGHNA and YSLEER. The CDR3 protein is CASSQDRGAGELFF. CDR3 nucleotides: TGCGCCAGCAGCCAAGATCGGGGGGCCGGGGAGCTGTTTTTT.

V is TRBV6-5 and J is TRBJ1-1, with D tentatively TRBD1 (6 bases). The CDR3 is 15 amino acids. The V gene's germline CDR1 is MNHEY and CDR2 SVGAGI. The V and J ends lost 2 bases and 3 bases respectively, with 13 bases between them. CDR3 in DNA: TGTGCCAGCAGTTACCACCCCAGGGGCGACACTGAAGCTTTCTTT. Protein sequence: CASSYHPRGDTEAFF.

The chain recombines TRBV7-6 with TRBJ2-1; 7 positions agree with TRBD2. J lost 3 bases, V lost 3 bases, and 5 bases had no gene match. The CDR3 covers 15 residues. The germline V gene has CDR1 SGHVS and CDR2 FNYEAQ. CDR3 protein: CASSFSRGSYNEQFF. The CDR3 nucleotides are TGTGCCAGCAGCTTTTCGCGGGGGAGCTACAATGAGCAGTTCTTC.

Comments on this clone: This CDR3 is also generated by other DNA sequences in the sample. The CDR3 DNA follows: TGTGCCAGCAGCCATAGCTCTGGAAACACCATATATTTT. This codes for CASSHSSGNTIYF. This chain links TRBV7-9 with TRBJ1-3; no definite D call. The CDR3 is made up of 13 amino acids. Germline-derived CDR1 and CDR2 are SEHNR and FQNEAQ (reference sequence). Trimming took off 5 bases at V and 0 bases at J, with 5 bases between the two ends. Looking up the rest from reference TRBV7-9 and TRBJ1-3 gives the full variable domain: DTGVSQNPRHKITKRGQNVTFRCDPISEHNRLYWYRQTLGQGPEFLTYFQNEAQLEKSRLLSDRFSAERPKGSFSTLEIQRTEQGDSAMYLCASSHSSGNTIYFGEGSWLTVV.

The chain recombines TRBV2 with TRBJ1-3; possibly TRBD1 for D (6 bases). The length of the CDR3 is 15 residues. V lost 6 bases and J lost 0, with 12 bases in between. Germline V gene lookup returns CDR1 SNHLY and CDR2 FYNNEI. The chain's CDR3 is CASRSQGISGNTIYF. DNA of the CDR3: TGTGCCAGCAGATCACAGGGTATCTCTGGAAACACCATATATTTT.

This clone was counted a few times. The genes are TRBV7-3 and TRBJ2-3, with TRBD2 matching over 7 bases. The CDR3 loop spans 12 amino acids. Trimming removed 2 bases from V and 9 bases from J; junction bases left unmatched: 2. CDR1 is SGHTA and CDR2 is FQGTGA in the germline V gene. CDR3 in DNA: TGTGCCAGCAGCTTAGTGGGAGGGACGCAGTATTTT. It codes for CASSLVGGTQYF.

J is TRBJ1-5 and V is TRBV7-2; weak D call: TRBD1 (6 bases). The V end was cut by 0 bases, the J end by 4 bases, with 16 bases between. The CDR3 contains 17 residues. Germline loops: CDR1 SGHTA, CDR2 FQGNSA. The CDR3 sequence is CASSLAPAGAINQPQHF. For the CDR3, the DNA is TGTGCCAGCAGCTTAGCCCCGGCAGGGGCGATAAATCAGCCCCAGCATTTT.

This clone was seen a few times. V is TRBV12-3 or TRBV12-4 and J is TRBJ1-2; 7 bases line up with TRBD1. The CDR3 totals 13 residues. The junction had 5 bases not matched to a gene; V was cut back by 8 bases and J by 2 bases. CDR3 residues: CASGSGQNYGYTF. In nucleotides, the CDR3 is TGTGCCAGCGGTTCGGGACAGAACTATGGCTACACCTTC.

V usage is TRBV28 and J usage is TRBJ1-4; 8 nucleotides agree with TRBD1. With V trimmed by 4 bases and J by 4 bases, 8 bases remained unmatched. CDR1 MDHEN and CDR2 SYDVKM come from the germline V gene. The CDR3 has 16 residues. The CDR3 sequence: CASSSGQGAYNEKLFF. The CDR3 DNA reads as TGTGCCAGCAGTTCAGGGCAGGGGGCTTATAATGAAAAACTGTTTTTT.

This rearrangement joins TRBV6-5 to TRBJ1-5; a weak D match, TRBD1 (6 bases). Germline lookup yields CDR1 MNHEY and CDR2 SVGAGI. V shed 6 bases and J shed 5 bases, with 11 bases lying between them. The length of the CDR3 is 13 residues. CDR3 coding DNA: TGTGCCAGCAGGCTGGACAGTGATCAGCCCCAGCATTTT. Translation gives CASRLDSDQPQHF.

The chain uses TRBV11-2 and TRBJ1-6; a possible D gene is TRBD1 (6 bases). In germline, CDR1 is SGHAT, CDR2 FQNNGV. V gave up 1 base and J gave up 6 bases, with 10 bases separating them. This CDR3 region has 15 residues. The CDR3 here is CASSLVRGSNSPLHF. The CDR3 region has the DNA TGTGCCAGCAGCTTAGTCAGGGGAAGTAATTCACCCCTCCACTTT.

This chain connects TRBV7-2 to TRBJ1-2, with 11 bases aligning to TRBD1. The germline V gene encodes CDR1 SGHTA and CDR2 FQGNSA. This CDR3 contains 15 residues. The ends lost 2 bases at V and 5 bases at J; junction bases unmatched: 4. This CDR3 reads CASSLRGQGGYGYTF. CDR3 bases: TGTGCCAGCAGCTTAAGGGGACAGGGGGGATATGGCTACACCTTC.

The chain uses TRBV6-2 or TRBV6-3 and TRBJ2-4; 8 positions match TRBD2. The CDR3 has 19 amino acids. Per germline, CDR1 MNHEY and CDR2 SVGEGT. V trimming: 0 bases; J trimming: 3 bases; junction bases outside the gene matches: 13. CDR3: CASSYSGGSSGGLKNIQYF. The CDR3 DNA is TGTGCCAGCAGTTACTCAGGAGGGTCGAGCGGGGGCCTCAAAAACATTCAGTACTTC.

Comments on this clone: This same CDR3 is encoded by further DNA sequences in the sample. This chain connects TRBV28 to TRBJ1-2; 7 positions match TRBD1. V trimming: 7 bases; J trimming: 0 bases; junction bases outside the gene matches: 2. Germline V gene lookup returns CDR1 MDHEN and CDR2 SYDVKM. The CDR3 runs 13 residues. The CDR3 protein is CASNGQANYGYTF. As DNA, the CDR3 is TGTGCCAGCAACGGACAGGCTAACTATGGCTACACCTTC.

This chain links TRBV10-3 with TRBJ1-5, with D possibly being TRBD1 (6 bases). This CDR3 region has 14 residues. Between the trimmed V and J ends, which lost 6 bases and 6 bases, there was a span of 15 bases. The V gene's germline CDR1 is ENHRY and CDR2 SYGVKD. CDR3 loop: CAISSDRNGQPQHF. CDR3 DNA: TGTGCCATCAGCAGCGACAGGAATGGTCAGCCCCAGCATTTT.

This rearrangement joins TRBV27 to TRBJ1-4, with 7 bases that match TRBD1. CDR3 size: 14 residues. CDR1 is MNHEY, CDR2 SMNVEV, per germline (reference sequence). V lost 5 bases to trimming and J lost 1 base; unmatched junction nucleotides: 1. The CDR3 coding sequence is TGTGCCAGCAGTCACAGGGGAACTAATGAAAAACTGTTTTTT. Its protein product is CASSHRGTNEKLFF.